This is a list of T cell receptor beta chains from one sample in a study of T-cell reconstitution after alpha-beta-depleted transplantation in children. TCRdb itself ran the PCR reads through MiXCR, one entry per CDR3 protein. The repertoire consists of 250,000 to 300,000 distinct CDR3 sequences, with over 9% occurring once and the leading ten covering approximately 7%. The sample was PBMCs, taken before TCRalphabeta/CD19-depleted stem cell transplant. These receptors all come from a boy younger than two with acute myeloid leukemia, due to receive a stem cell transplant. Both conserved end residues are part of each CDR3. Each record gives: J gene, D gene, V gene, clone size, CDR3 protein, CDR3 DNA. The D gene is left open where the match is weak. Not all rows give a size; the values are once, few, many and, for expanded clones, a class.

>TRBJ1-2|NA|TRBV20-1|many
CSARDRDKNHSGYTF
TGCAGTGCTAGAGACCGGGACAAAAATCATAGTGGCTACACCTTC
>TRBJ2-2|NA|TRBV7-3|many
CASSLTYRPPNTGELFF
TGTGCCAGCAGCTTAACGTACAGGCCCCCGAACACCGGGGAGCTGTTTTTT
>TRBJ1-2|TRBD1|TRBV7-9|many
CASSPGQGRGYTF
TGTGCCAGCAGTCCCGGACAGGGCAGGGGCTACACCTTC
>TRBJ2-1|NA|TRBV29-1|many
CSVEGFTSSNEQFF
TGCAGCGTTGAGGGGTTTACCTCCTCCAATGAGCAGTTCTTC
>TRBJ2-3|NA|TRBV7-2|few
CATRRDPSTDTQYF
TGTGCCACCCGCCGGGACCCAAGCACAGATACGCAGTATTTT
>TRBJ2-5|TRBD2|TRBV12-3/TRBV12-4|NA
CASSSLPGTSGRYQETQYF
TGTGCCAGCAGTTCCCTCCCTGGGACTAGCGGGAGATACCAAGAGACCCAGTACTTC
>TRBJ2-3|TRBD1|TRBV4-1|NA
CASSPTGDTQYF
TGCGCCAGCAGCCCGACAGGGGATACGCAGTATTTT
>TRBJ2-7|NA|TRBV12-3/TRBV12-4|many
CASSPPAQGFYEQYF
TGTGCCAGCAGCCCCCCGGCCCAAGGGTTCTACGAGCAGTACTTC
>TRBJ1-2|NA|TRBV6-6|many
CAIPTEYGYTF
TGTGCCATCCCGACCGAATATGGCTACACCTTC
>TRBJ2-3|TRBD2|TRBV12-3/TRBV12-4|many
CASPPEGLARDTQYF
TGTGCCAGCCCCCCGGAGGGACTAGCAAGGGATACGCAGTATTTT
>TRBJ1-5|NA|TRBV6-2/TRBV6-3|many
CASRRAINQPQHF
TGTGCCAGCAGACGGGCTATAAATCAGCCCCAGCATTTT
>TRBJ2-1|TRBD2|TRBV7-2|many
CASSLSLLADLYNEQFF
TGTGCCAGCAGCTTATCACTACTAGCGGACCTCTACAATGAGCAGTTCTTC
>TRBJ1-1|NA|TRBV6-5|many
CASSYVTPRSTEAFF
TGTGCCAGCAGTTACGTGACACCACGAAGCACTGAAGCTTTCTTT
>TRBJ2-3|NA|TRBV24-1|many
CATSGGLRTDTQYF
TGTGCCACCAGCGGGGGACTCCGCACAGATACGCAGTATTTT
>TRBJ2-1|TRBD2|TRBV20-1|many
CSARGTGTSGSRPGEQFF
TGCAGTGCTAGAGGAACTGGGACTAGCGGGAGTAGGCCTGGTGAGCAGTTCTTC
>TRBJ2-5|TRBD1|TRBV5-6|many
CASSEPKITRDRPRETQYF
TGTGCCAGCAGCGAACCGAAAATAACCCGGGACAGGCCTCGAGAGACCCAGTACTTC
>TRBJ2-3|NA|TRBV5-1|many
CASSLEPRGTDTQYF
TGCGCCAGCAGCTTAGAGCCCCGAGGTACAGATACGCAGTATTTT